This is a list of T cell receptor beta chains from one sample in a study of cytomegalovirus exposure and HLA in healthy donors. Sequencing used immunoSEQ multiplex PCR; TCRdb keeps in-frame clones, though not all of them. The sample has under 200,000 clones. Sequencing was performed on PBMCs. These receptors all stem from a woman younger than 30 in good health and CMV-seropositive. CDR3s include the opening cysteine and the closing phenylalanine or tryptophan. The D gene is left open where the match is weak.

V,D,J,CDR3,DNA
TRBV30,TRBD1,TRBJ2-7,CAWNRGQGVLYF,TGTGCCTGGAATAGGGGACAGGGCGTTTTGTACTTC
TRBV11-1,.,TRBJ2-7,CASSLFQGPYEQYF,TGTGCCAGCAGCTTATTCCAGGGTCCTTACGAGCAGTACTTC
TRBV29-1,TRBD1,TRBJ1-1,CSVGGQTRAEAFF,TGCAGCGTCGGGGGACAGACGAGGGCTGAAGCTTTCTTT
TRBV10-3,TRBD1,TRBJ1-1,CAISGATGAMNTEAFF,TGTGCCATCAGTGGGGCGACAGGGGCCATGAACACTGAAGCTTTCTTT
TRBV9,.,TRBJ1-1,CASSVDGLTEAFF,TGTGCCAGCAGCGTAGATGGGCTCACTGAAGCTTTCTTT
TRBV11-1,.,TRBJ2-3,CASSQGLLDTDTQYF,TGTGCCAGCAGCCAGGGACTCCTAGACACAGATACGCAGTATTTT
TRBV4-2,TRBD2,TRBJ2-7,CASSPGTSGDEQYF,TGTGCCAGCAGCCCGGGGACTAGCGGGGACGAGCAGTACTTC
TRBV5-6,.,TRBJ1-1,CASSFVGGGTEAFF,TGTGCCAGCAGCTTCGTCGGGGGTGGCACTGAAGCTTTCTTT
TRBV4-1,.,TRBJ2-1,CASSNKARALLNEQFF,TGCGCCAGCAGTAACAAAGCCAGGGCCCTTTTGAATGAGCAGTTCTTC
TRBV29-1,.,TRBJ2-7,CSVGGQLYEQYF,TGCAGCGTTGGAGGACAGCTCTACGAGCAGTACTTC
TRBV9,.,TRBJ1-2,CASSVGRSNYGYTF,TGTGCCAGCAGCGTAGGTAGATCTAACTATGGCTACACCTTC
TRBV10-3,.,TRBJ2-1,CAISESRNEQFF,TGTGCCATCAGTGAGTCGAGGAATGAGCAGTTCTTC
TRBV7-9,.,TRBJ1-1,CASSLASGTEAFF,TGTGCCAGCAGCTTAGCGTCAGGGACTGAAGCTTTCTTT
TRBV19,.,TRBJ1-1,CASSLRSEAFF,TGTGCCAGTAGTTTGAGGTCTGAAGCTTTCTTT
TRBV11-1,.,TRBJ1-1,CASSPLTGNTEAFF,TGTGCCAGCAGCCCCCTCACAGGGAACACTGAAGCTTTCTTT
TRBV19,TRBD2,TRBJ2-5,CASSIGGGRGQETQYF,TGTGCCAGTAGTATAGGCGGGGGGCGAGGACAGGAGACCCAGTACTTC
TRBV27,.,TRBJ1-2,CASRGRAGGGYTF,TGTGCCAGCAGGGGACGGGCGGGGGGCGGCTACACCTTC
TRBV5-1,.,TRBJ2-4,CASSLLAHSNIQYF,TGCGCCAGCAGCTTGCTAGCGCACTCAAACATTCAGTACTTC
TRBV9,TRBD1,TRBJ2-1,CASSAPTGARYNEQFF,TGTGCCAGCAGCGCACCGACAGGGGCCCGTTACAATGAGCAGTTCTTC
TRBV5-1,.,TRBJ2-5,CASSSTGTQETQYF,TGCGCCAGCAGCTCGACAGGTACCCAAGAGACCCAGTACTTC
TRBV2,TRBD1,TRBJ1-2,CASSEDRVEGYTF,TGTGCCAGCAGCGAAGACAGGGTCGAGGGCTACACCTTC
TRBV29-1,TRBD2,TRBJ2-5,CSVRTSGGETQYF,TGCAGCGTCCGGACTAGCGGTGGGGAGACCCAGTACTTC
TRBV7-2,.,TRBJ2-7,CASSIATDFYEQYF,TGTGCCAGCAGCATAGCGACAGATTTCTACGAGCAGTACTTC
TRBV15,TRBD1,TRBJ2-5,CATSIPGQGETQYF,TGTGCCACCAGCATACCGGGACAGGGAGAGACCCAGTACTTC